Listed below are T cell receptor beta chains from one sample, sequenced in a study of regulatory T cells in long-lasting Graves disease. One entry per CDR3 protein results from TCRdb running MiXCR on the multiplex PCR reads. The sample shows a few hundred thousand distinct CDR3 sequences, under 25% of them seen only once. The source was peripheral blood mononuclear cells (PBMCs), collected when the disease was refractory, from a patient treated with antithyroid drugs. Receptors were obtained from a female donor with Graves disease. CDR3s include the opening cysteine and the closing phenylalanine or tryptophan. The D gene is left open where the match is weak. Clone size, where shown, is once, few, many, or a class for clones that have expanded.

clone_size j_call d_call v_call cdr3_nt cdr3_aa
. TRBJ2-7 TRBD1 TRBV18 TGTGCCAGCTCTCGTGACAGGGACGAGCAGTACTTC CASSRDRDEQYF
few TRBJ2-5 . TRBV5-1 TGCGCCAGCAGCTTGGCGTTGTGGGAGACCCAGTACTTC CASSLALWETQYF
few TRBJ2-4 . TRBV25-1 TGTGCCAGCAGTGAATTCGGGGATATAAACATTCAGTACTTC CASSEFGDINIQYF
few TRBJ1-3 . TRBV2 TGTGCCAGCAGTGATCAGGGAGCTGGAAACACCATATATTTT CASSDQGAGNTIYF
many TRBJ2-4 . TRBV28 TGTGCCACCGGACAGTCCAAAAACATTCAGTACTTC CATGQSKNIQYF
few TRBJ2-7 . TRBV12-5 TGTGCTAGTGGTTTGGACCACAACTACGAGCAGTACTTC CASGLDHNYEQYF
. TRBJ2-6 . TRBV2 TGTGCCTCATACCGGGGGACGGCTTTCTCTGGGGCCAACGTCCTGACTTTC CASYRGTAFSGANVLTF
many TRBJ1-1 . TRBV29-1 TGCAGCGTACGGGAGGTTACGAACACTGAAGCTTTCTTT CSVREVTNTEAFF
many TRBJ1-2 . TRBV30 TGTGCCTGGAGTGTAAACTATGGCTACACCTTC CAWSVNYGYTF
. TRBJ1-2 . TRBV5-1 TGCGCCAGCAGCTTGGTGGCAGGGGCAGAGGGTGGCTACACCTTC CASSLVAGAEGGYTF
many TRBJ1-2 . TRBV10-3 TGTGCCATCAGTGGAGGCAGGGCTATCTATGGCTACACCTTC CAISGGRAIYGYTF
. TRBJ2-7 . TRBV19 TGTGCCAGTAGTAATTACTACGAGCAGTACTTC CASSNYYEQYF
few TRBJ1-1 . TRBV11-2 TGTGCCAGCAGACTAGACAGAGGGAACACTGAAGCTTTCTTT CASRLDRGNTEAFF
many TRBJ1-2 . TRBV19 TGTGCCAGTAGCTCGGACAGCTGGGGCGATGGCTACACCTTC CASSSDSWGDGYTF
few TRBJ1-2 . TRBV7-2 TGTGCCAGCAGCTTCCCCGTGGGACATCCTTTAGCTAACTATGGCTACACCTTC CASSFPVGHPLANYGYTF
few TRBJ2-7 TRBD2 TRBV7-9 TGTGCCAGCAGCTTAGGGGCTAGCGGGGCCTACGAGCAGTACTTC CASSLGASGAYEQYF
few TRBJ2-7 TRBD2 TRBV12-3/TRBV12-4 TGTGCCAGCAGCCTACTAGCGGGGGTCCCTGAAGAGCAGTACTTC CASSLLAGVPEEQYF
many TRBJ2-7 TRBD2 TRBV27 TGTGCCAGCAGTCCCGGGACTAGCGGGGGGTACGAGCAGTACTTC CASSPGTSGGYEQYF
few TRBJ2-3 TRBD2 TRBV20-1 TGCAGTGCTAGCGGGAGGGGGACCTCCACAGATACGCAGTATTTT CSASGRGTSTDTQYF
. TRBJ2-7 . TRBV11-2 TGTGCCAGCAGCCCGGTGGGGGGACGCCTCTCCTACGAGCAGTACTTC CASSPVGGRLSYEQYF
. TRBJ2-7 TRBD2 TRBV19 TGTGCCAGTACGGTGGGAGGGCCGGGCGAGCAGTACTTC CASTVGGPGEQYF
few TRBJ1-4 . TRBV3-1 TGTGCCAGCAGCCAAAAAGGGCATGAAAAACTGTTTTTT CASSQKGHEKLFF